Listed below are T cell receptor beta chains from one sample, sequenced in a study of T cells after yellow fever vaccination. TCRdb analysed the 5' RACE reads with MiXCR anew, one entry per CDR3 protein. The data hold 250,000 to 300,000 distinct CDR3 sequences, with around 5.2% observed a single time. Sequenced here: CD4+ T cells sorted from PBMCs, sampled on the day of the yellow fever booster vaccination. The receptor source for this set is a man aged 18 to 30 who received the YFV17D yellow fever vaccine. Both conserved end residues are part of each CDR3. A D gene is named only where the DNA matches it firmly. Expanded clones get a size class; other rows say once, few or many, or leave the size out.

size | J | D | V | DNA | CDR3
few | TRBJ1-2 | NA | TRBV7-2 | TGTGCCAGCAGCTTACGGGGCGGGGGGAGTGGTGGCTACACCTTC | CASSLRGGGSGGYTF
many | TRBJ1-5 | NA | TRBV28 | TGTGCCAGCAGTTTCTGGGCTCAGCCCCAGCATTTT | CASSFWAQPQHF
few | TRBJ2-2 | TRBD1 | TRBV7-9 | TGTGCCAGCAGTAATGCCGGGACAGGGGTGACCGGGGAGCTGTTTTTT | CASSNAGTGVTGELFF
few | TRBJ2-2 | TRBD2 | TRBV6-2/TRBV6-3 | TGTGCCAGCACCCCTCTAGCGGGGGGGATCACCGGGGAGCTGTTTTTT | CASTPLAGGITGELFF
few | TRBJ2-5 | NA | TRBV3-1 | TGTGCCAGCAGCCGGATCAGCAGGGTCCAGTACTTC | CASSRISRVQYF
few | TRBJ2-2 | NA | TRBV5-5 | TGTGCCAGCAGCTTGGTAGGGTGGTCGGACACCGGGGAGCTGTTTTTT | CASSLVGWSDTGELFF
few | TRBJ2-4 | NA | TRBV3-1 | TGTGCCAGCAGCCAAGATGGGGGGACAAACATTCAGTACTTC | CASSQDGGTNIQYF
many | TRBJ2-5 | NA | TRBV11-1 | TGTGCCAGCAGCCCCACCGGGGGCGAGACCCAGTACTTC | CASSPTGGETQYF
few | TRBJ2-3 | NA | TRBV14 | TGTGCCAGCAGCCAAGTCCACCATAGACTGTCGGGTACGCAGTATTTT | CASSQVHHRLSGTQYF
few | TRBJ1-1 | NA | TRBV21-1 | TGTGCCAGCAGCAAACCCAAGGGGGGGCGCAAAGGAAATGAAGCTTTCTTT | CASSKPKGGRKGNEAFF
many | TRBJ2-5 | TRBD2 | TRBV2 | TGTGCCAGCAGTGCGACTAGCGGGGAGACCCAGTACTTC | CASSATSGETQYF
many | TRBJ1-4 | NA | TRBV7-9 | TGTGCCAGCGGGATGACAGCAACTAATGAAAAACTGTTTTTT | CASGMTATNEKLFF
many | TRBJ2-6 | NA | TRBV5-1 | TGCGCCAGCAGCTTGGCCGGGGGGGCCAACGTCCTGACTTTC | CASSLAGGANVLTF
few | TRBJ1-5 | TRBD1 | TRBV20-1 | TGCAGTGCTGGCGAGAATCCTGGCAGGGGGTATTTT | CSAGENPGRGYF
few | TRBJ1-2 | NA | TRBV15 | TGTGCCACCAGCAGAGATCGGGGGCGGGATGGCTACACCTTC | CATSRDRGRDGYTF
few | TRBJ1-6 | TRBD1 | TRBV12-3/TRBV12-4 | TGTGCCAGCAGTTTGGTTTGTCAGGGGGCTAGAACTAATTCACCCCTCCACTTT | CASSLVCQGARTNSPLHF
NA | TRBJ1-4 | NA | TRBV29-1 | TGCAGCGTGGTTATGGAGAATGAAAAACTGTTTTTT | CSVVMENEKLFF
many | TRBJ1-4 | TRBD1 | TRBV20-1 | TGCAGTGCAAGTAAGGGGGCGGCGGATGAAAAACTGTTTTTT | CSASKGAADEKLFF
few | TRBJ2-3 | NA | TRBV7-2 | TGTGCCAGCAGCCCCCGGCCGGGGGGCACAGATACGCAGTATTTT | CASSPRPGGTDTQYF
NA | TRBJ1-1 | NA | TRBV20-1 | TGCAGTGCTAGAGTTCAGGCAAGAGCCACCGAAGCTTTCTTT | CSARVQARATEAFF
NA | TRBJ1-2 | NA | TRBV6-5 | TGTGCCAGCAGTTACTCGTCGCTAGCCGCTAACTATGGCTACACCTTC | CASSYSSLAANYGYTF
few | TRBJ1-5 | NA | TRBV6-5 | TGTGCCAGCGGCGGGACCCCTAGTACTCAGCCCCAGCATTTT | CASGGTPSTQPQHF
NA | TRBJ1-2 | NA | TRBV15 | TGTGCCACCAGCAGAGATCAAGATAATGGCTACACCTTC | CATSRDQDNGYTF
few | TRBJ1-3 | TRBD1 | TRBV7-2 | TGTGCCAGCAGCAATACAGGGGGCTCTGGAAACACCATATATTTT | CASSNTGGSGNTIYF
NA | TRBJ2-1 | TRBD2 | TRBV5-1 | TGCGCCAGCAGCGAACTAAGCGGGGGGTCCTACAATGAGCAGTTCTTC | CASSELSGGSYNEQFF
few | TRBJ1-2 | NA | TRBV6-5 | TGTGCCAGCAGTTACATTGGCCGAGATAAAAACTATGGCTACACCTTC | CASSYIGRDKNYGYTF
few | TRBJ2-2 | TRBD2 | TRBV4-2 | TGTGCCAGCAGCCAAGGGCTAGCGGGGGGGCGGAACACCGGGGAGCTGTTTTTT | CASSQGLAGGRNTGELFF
NA | TRBJ1-5 | NA | TRBV19 | TGTGCCAGTGAGGGGTGGGAACGCAATCAGCCCCAGCATTTT | CASEGWERNQPQHF